The present T cell receptor (beta chain) was sequenced within a study of T cells of healthy individuals. This clonotype came up many times. TCRdb re-called the 5' RACE reads with MiXCR, one entry per CDR3 protein. The sample consists of roughly 76,000 distinct CDR3 sequences, approximately 4.8% of them appearing once. Trimming at V came to 1 base and at J to 3 bases, leaving 6 bases not matched to a gene. The CDR3 runs to 16 residues. Germline lookup yields CDR1 MGHRA and CDR2 YSYEKL. The sequence came from a female donor in good health. This chain connects TRBV4-1 to TRBJ2-3; 8 nucleotides align to TRBD2. The CDR3 DNA follows: TGCGCCAGCAGCCAAGTAGCGGGATCGGGAACAGATACGCAGTATTTT. This codes for CASSQVAGSGTDTQYF.